This T cell receptor beta chain was captured in a study of identifying expanded T cells in peripheral blood. Findings and caveats of the study: Across healthy donors, higher total template counts meant significantly greater roughly two-week count variance.

V lost 5 bases and J 9 bases, leaving 5 bases between the germline ends. This CDR3 is 10 amino acids long. Per germline, CDR1 SGHAT and CDR2 FQNNGV. As for this clone: Antigen specificity is unknown.

This table comes from immunoSEQ multiplex PCR, and its TCRdb copy is limited to in-frame clones, with some not included. Among under 150,000 clones, less than 90% were seen once, and the ten largest hold 8.4%. The rearrangement uses TRBV11-2 and TRBJ2-1, with D hard to call. This receptor was identified in a person between 18 and 75 years old in good health. Material for sequencing was blood. The CDR3 coding sequence is TGTGCCAGCAGCCGAGTTGAGCAGTTCTTC. This translates into CASSRVEQFF.